One sample yielded the 18 T cell receptor beta chains listed below, sequenced in a study of shared clonotypes between healthy human individuals. Repertoires were generated with immunoSEQ multiplex PCR, while TCRdb's copy carries only in-frame clones and drops some. The sample records 2 million to 2.5 million clones, almost 96% being singletons. The source material was naive CD4+ T cells sorted from blood. Subset here: CD45RA+ positively selected. All receptors come from a man younger than 30 in good health.

The chain is built from TRBV15 and TRBJ2-7; the D gene could be TRBD1 or TRBD2 (7 bases each). Per germline, CDR1 LNHNV and CDR2 YYDKDF (reference sequence). V shed 4 bases and J shed 4 bases, with 17 bases lying between them. This CDR3 is built from 15 residues. In nucleotides, the CDR3 is TGTGCCACCAGCATTAACAGGGGAGGGGCATACGAGCAGTACTTC. Translating gives CATSINRGGAYEQYF.

The chain is built from TRBV2 and TRBJ2-5, with 9 bases matching TRBD2. From germline, CDR1 is SNHLY and CDR2 FYNNEI. This CDR3 is 13 amino acids long. V lost 8 bases to trimming and J lost 5 bases; unmatched junction nucleotides: 6. DNA for the CDR3: TGTGCCAGCCGCGGGGGGGCTAAGGAGACCCAGTACTTC. This translates into CASRGGAKETQYF.

V gene TRBV6-5 combines with J gene TRBJ1-2; D gene ambiguous. The length of the CDR3 is 15 residues. The V end was cut by 0 bases, the J end by 0 bases, with 8 bases between. The germline V gene has CDR1 MNHEY and CDR2 SVGAGI. CDR3 bases: TGTGCCAGCAGTTACTCCAGCCTCACTAACTATGGCTACACCTTC. This translates into CASSYSSLTNYGYTF.

The chain recombines TRBV28 with TRBJ1-2; D is unclear. Trimming removed 8 bases at V and 0 bases at J, with 10 bases between. Germline values: CDR1 MDHEN, CDR2 SYDVKM. The CDR3 runs 13 residues. Written as DNA, the CDR3 is TGTGCCAGCGTTTCCCGACCTAACTATGGCTACACCTTC. It specifies CASVSRPNYGYTF.

The chain links TRBV11-2 to TRBJ2-1; TRBD2 is a possible D gene (6 bases). CDR3 length equals 14 residues. Trimming stripped 6 bases from V and 4 bases from J, with 13 bases between. CDR1 is SGHAT and CDR2 is FQNNGV in the germline V gene. The DNA for the CDR3 is TGTGCCAGCAGGGCGGGACTCAGTTACAATGAGCAGTTCTTC. It specifies CASRAGLSYNEQFF.

V is TRBV5-1 and J is TRBJ2-5; a weak D match, TRBD1 (6 bases). This CDR3 contains 15 residues. The germline V gene has CDR1 SGHRS and CDR2 YFSETQ. V was cut by 4 bases and J by 2 bases, with 15 bases left in between. CDR3 residues: CASSPDSVPQETQYF. DNA for the CDR3: TGCGCCAGCAGCCCGGACAGCGTCCCGCAAGAGACCCAGTACTTC.

The chain carries TRBV29-1 and TRBJ1-4, with TRBD1 matching over 9 bases. Per germline, CDR1 SQVTM and CDR2 ANQGSEA. This CDR3 spans 14 amino acids. With V trimmed by 6 bases and J by 5 bases, 7 bases remained unmatched. DNA of the CDR3: TGCAGCGTCGGGATCGGGACAGGGAATGAAAAACTGTTTTTT. Its protein is CSVGIGTGNEKLFF.

J is TRBJ1-1 and V is TRBV10-3, with D unresolved. Trimming shortened V by 8 bases and J by 2 bases, and 15 bases separated the two germline ends. The CDR3 length is 14 residues. Germline V gene lookup returns CDR1 ENHRY and CDR2 SYGVKD. CDR3 bases: TGTGCCATCGGGAGGGCGGAAGGAAACACTGAAGCTTTCTTT. Translating it yields CAIGRAEGNTEAFF.

The CDR3 bases are TGTGCCAGCAGCAAAGTTTCCCGGAGCTCTGGAAACACCATATATTTT. It specifies CASSKVSRSSGNTIYF. The gene calls are TRBV21-1 and TRBJ1-3. TRBV21-1 is tagged as a pseudogene. The CDR3 extends over 16 amino acids.

This chain uses TRBV7-2 with TRBJ2-2; D is perhaps TRBD2 (5 bases). The CDR3 loop spans 18 amino acids. V shed 4 bases and J shed 5 bases, with 23 bases lying between them. Germline CDR1 SGHTA, CDR2 FQGNSA. In nucleotides, the CDR3 is TGTGCCAGCAGCTCATCATCCCCGGCTAGCTCCAGTACCGGGGAGCTGTTTTTT. Amino acid sequence: CASSSSSPASSSTGELFF. The full variable domain, with the rest looked up from reference TRBV7-2 and TRBJ2-2, is GAGVSQSPSNKVTEKGKDVELRCDPISGHTALYWYRQSLGQGLEFLIYFQGNSAPDKSGLPSDRFSAERTGGSVSTLTIQRTQQEDSAVYLCASSSSSPASSSTGELFFGEGSRLTVL.

The CDR3 loop is CAISPRSMTQGGYTF. As DNA, the CDR3 is TGTGCCATCAGTCCCCGATCTATGACCCAGGGTGGCTACACCTTC. The chain couples TRBV10-3 to TRBJ1-2; D may be TRBD1 (5 bases). This CDR3 is built from 15 residues. In germline, CDR1 is ENHRY, CDR2 SYGVKD. The V gene lost 5 bases and the J gene lost 7 bases, with 20 bases spanning the gap.

The chain is built from TRBV5-1 and TRBJ2-7, with 9 bases matching TRBD1. Trimming took 5 bases from V and 4 from J; bases not matched to a gene: 10. This CDR3 is built from 15 residues. CDR1 and CDR2 (germline): SGHRS, YFSETQ. CDR3 residues: CASSTQGATPYEQYF. CDR3 nucleotides: TGCGCCAGCAGTACACAGGGGGCGACCCCATACGAGCAGTACTTC.

The chain employs TRBV5-1 and TRBJ2-5; tentatively, D is TRBD2 (5 bases). The V end lost 5 bases, the J end lost 1 base, and 9 bases lay between the germline ends. CDR1 and CDR2 from the germline V gene are SGHRS and YFSETQ. This CDR3 has 13 residues. CDR3 protein: CASRAASQETQYF. CDR3 sequence (DNA): TGCGCCAGCAGAGCGGCTAGCCAAGAGACCCAGTACTTC.

V usage is TRBV11-2 and J usage is TRBJ2-7; 8 nucleotides align to TRBD2. CDR1 SGHAT and CDR2 FQNNGV come from the germline V gene. The CDR3 length is 19 residues. V gave up 4 bases and J gave up 4 bases; unmatched junction bases: 21. CDR3: CASSSLKLGVGTRAYEQYF. The CDR3 DNA follows: TGTGCCAGCAGCTCACTGAAGTTAGGGGTGGGGACTAGAGCGTACGAGCAGTACTTC.

This chain connects TRBV6-1 to TRBJ1-4; no reliable D call. V shed 4 bases and J shed 4 bases, with 13 bases lying between them. CDR1 is MNHNS, CDR2 SASEGT, per germline. The CDR3 consists of 15 residues. The CDR3 DNA follows: TGTGCCAGCAGTGCCTATAAAGCGGGTAATGAAAAACTGTTTTTT. Protein sequence: CASSAYKAGNEKLFF.

The chain employs TRBV30 and TRBJ1-5; D unclear. The CDR3 is 15 residues long. Between the trimmed V and J ends, which lost 3 bases and 0 bases, there was a span of 12 bases. Germline CDR1 GTSNPN, CDR2 SVGIG (reference sequence). CDR3 residues: CAWSEEEGSNQPQHF. CDR3 nucleotide sequence: TGTGCCTGGAGCGAGGAGGAGGGTAGCAATCAGCCCCAGCATTTT.

J is TRBJ2-5 and V is TRBV7-2; 8 bases match TRBD2. Germline V gene lookup returns CDR1 SGHTA and CDR2 FQGNSA. The CDR3 runs 17 residues. The trim removed 3 bases at V and 7 bases at J, leaving 16 bases unmatched. This CDR3 is CASSFVPGRTGGGTQYF. The CDR3 region has the DNA TGTGCCAGCAGCTTCGTCCCCGGCCGTACCGGGGGGGGGACCCAGTACTTC.

The V call is TRBV10-3, the J call TRBJ2-3, with D possibly matching TRBD2 (6 bases). The CDR3 has 15 amino acids. Germline V gives CDR1 ENHRY, CDR2 SYGVKD. Trimming left V 2 bases short and J 6 bases short, with 15 bases between. In DNA, the CDR3 is TGTGCCATCAGTGAGGGACGGACTAACACGGATACGCAGTATTTT. Its protein product is CAISEGRTNTDTQYF.